Below are 21 T cell receptor beta chains sequenced from a single sample in a study of T cell clonotyping in hematopoietic cell transplantation. As to time point: recipient sample about 28 days before transplant, after cytoreduction. Produced via immunoSEQ multiplex PCR; TCRdb's table is partial and in-frame only. The sample includes approximately 25,000 clones, around 80% of them seen just once. The source material was peripheral blood mononuclear cells, sampled before stem cell transplant. Source of these receptors: a woman between 55 and 75 years old with acute myeloid leukemia. Some clones in this sample may be carry-over from other donors' samples.

The chain employs TRBV9 and TRBJ2-2, with unresolved D. Germline CDR1 reads SGDLS; CDR2 reads YYNGEE. This CDR3 spans 15 amino acids. Trimming stripped 2 bases from V and 3 bases from J, with 11 bases between. DNA of the CDR3: TGTGCCAGCAGCGTTGGACGGATTTACACCGGGGAGCTGTTTTTT. This encodes CASSVGRIYTGELFF. The full variable domain, rest sourced from reference TRBV9 and TRBJ2-2, is DSGVTQTPKHLITATGQRVTLRCSPRSGDLSVYWYQQSLDQGLQFLIQYYNGEERAKGNILERFSAQQFPDLHSELNLSSLELGDSALYFCASSVGRIYTGELFFGEGSRLTVL.

The CDR3, as DNA: TGTGCCAGCAGTGTGGGGACGGTGAGCTCTGGAAACACCATATATTTT. Its translation: CASSVGTVSSGNTIYF. The chain combines TRBV25-1 with TRBJ1-3, with a possible D match to TRBD1 (5 bases). The length of the CDR3 is 16 residues. Trimming removed 4 bases at V and 0 bases at J, with 13 bases between. Germline V gives CDR1 MGHDK, CDR2 SYGVNS.

The rearrangement joins TRBV7-8 to TRBJ2-7, with 12 bases lining up with TRBD2. V lost 4 bases and J lost 7; bases outside the gene matches: 11. The CDR3 is 16 residues long. Germline values: CDR1 SGHVS, CDR2 FQNEAQ. CDR3 region: CASSSFRSLAGGEQYF. CDR3 nucleotide sequence: TGTGCCAGCAGCTCATTTAGGTCTCTAGCGGGAGGGGAGCAGTACTTC.

This rearrangement joins TRBV7-2 to TRBJ1-4; D unclear. This CDR3 is 14 amino acids long. Germline V CDR1 and CDR2: SGHTA, FQGNSA. Deletions cut 5 bases from V and 5 bases from J, with 12 bases between. CDR3 amino acids: CASSAGGRNEKLFF. The CDR3 bases are TGTGCCAGCAGCGCCGGTGGGAGGAATGAAAAACTGTTTTTT. Full variable domain (remainder filled in from reference TRBV7-2 and TRBJ1-4): GAGVSQSPSNKVTEKGKDVELRCDPISGHTALYWYRQSLGQGLEFLIYFQGNSAPDKSGLPSDRFSAERTGGSVSTLTIQRTQQEDSAVYLCASSAGGRNEKLFFGSGTQLSVL.

The chain is built from TRBV25-1 and TRBJ1-1; no clear D. This CDR3 is built from 15 residues. Germline values: CDR1 MGHDK, CDR2 SYGVNS. Trimming left V 1 base short and J 5 bases short, with 14 bases between. CDR3 sequence: CASSEFGGMGTEAFF. For the CDR3, the DNA is TGTGCCAGCAGTGAATTTGGCGGGATGGGGACTGAAGCTTTCTTT.

The V call is TRBV10-3, the J call TRBJ2-7; D gene unclear. Germline V lookup: CDR1 ENHRY, CDR2 SYGVKD. The CDR3 loop spans 15 amino acids. Trimming left V 1 base short and J 2 bases short, with 12 bases between. DNA of the CDR3: TGTGCCATCAGTGAGTGGCAGGCCGAAACCTACGAGCAGTACTTC. It is translated as CAISEWQAETYEQYF.

The chain links TRBV10-3 to TRBJ2-1; 16 bases are shared with TRBD2. V dropped 2 bases and J dropped 4; count of bases not matched to a gene: 11. CDR3 length: 20 residues. CDR1 is ENHRY, CDR2 SYGVKD, per germline. This chain's CDR3 is CAISELPGTSGGALYNEQFF. CDR3 DNA sequence: TGTGCCATCAGTGAGCTTCCCGGGACTAGCGGGGGGGCCTTATACAATGAGCAGTTCTTC.

The genes are TRBV19 and TRBJ1-6, with a possible D match to TRBD1 (6 bases). This CDR3 contains 17 residues. CDR1 and CDR2 from the germline V gene are LNHDA and SQIVND (reference sequence). V lost 6 bases to trimming and J lost 7 bases, with 22 bases between them. The CDR3 loop reads CASRNGQFAGRNSPLHF. As DNA, the CDR3 is TGTGCCAGTAGGAACGGACAGTTCGCGGGGCGAAATTCACCCCTCCACTTT. Based on the CDR3 plus reference TRBV19 and TRBJ1-6, the full variable domain is DGGITQSPKYLFRKEGQNVTLSCEQNLNHDAMYWYRQDPGQGLRLIYYSQIVNDFQKGDIAEGYSVSREKKESFPLTVTSAQKNPTAFYLCASRNGQFAGRNSPLHFGNGTRLTVT.

The chain carries TRBV27 and TRBJ2-5; D is unresolved. The CDR3 is 11 residues long. Germline lookup yields CDR1 MNHEY and CDR2 SMNVEV (reference sequence). With 2 bases removed from V and 4 bases from J, the gap between germline ends came to 2 bases. For the CDR3, the DNA is TGTGCCAGCAGTTTAGGAGAGACCCAGTACTTC. Its translation is CASSLGETQYF.

This clone has more than one count but fewer than ten. This chain connects TRBV28 to TRBJ1-2, with D possibly being TRBD1 (5 bases). Germline assignment: CDR1 MDHEN and CDR2 SYDVKM. V was shortened by 4 bases and J by 5 bases, with 8 bases between the two germline ends. The CDR3 consists of 12 residues. CDR3: CASSSGGYGYTF. The CDR3, as DNA: TGTGCCAGCAGTTCGGGGGGGTATGGCTACACCTTC.

This rearrangement joins TRBV11-2 to TRBJ1-2, with unresolved D. The CDR3 is made up of 12 amino acids. Germline V gene data show CDR1 as SGHAT and CDR2 as FQNNGV. The ends were cut back, 6 bases at V and 4 bases at J, with 9 bases in the middle. Here the CDR3 DNA reads TGTGCCAGCAGTTGGGATGGCTATGGCTACACCTTC. As protein: CASSWDGYGYTF.

This sequence joins TRBV11-3 and TRBJ2-1; 10 nucleotides line up with TRBD1. CDR3 size: 15 residues. Germline V CDR1 and CDR2: SGHNT, YENEEA. J lost 5 bases, V lost 5 bases, and 6 bases had no gene match. CDR3 bases: TGTGCCAGCAGCCCTGGACAGGGGGAGGACAATGAGCAGTTCTTC. Translation gives CASSPGQGEDNEQFF.

The rearrangement links TRBV5-1 to TRBJ2-1; D not resolved. V lost 0 bases to trimming and J lost 5 bases, with 12 bases between them. Per germline, CDR1 SGHRS and CDR2 YFSETQ. This CDR3 has 15 amino acids. Here the CDR3 reads CASSLALRSNNEQFF. The CDR3 DNA follows: TGCGCCAGCAGCTTGGCCCTCAGAAGCAACAATGAGCAGTTCTTC.

The V and J genes are TRBV14 and TRBJ2-5; 12 bases are a match to TRBD1. The CDR3 loop spans 16 amino acids. The V segment lost 5 bases and the J segment 4 bases; nucleotides outside the gene matches: 8. Looked up from germline, CDR1 is SGHDN and CDR2 is FVKESK. The CDR3 loop reads CASSIRGTGGSETQYF. The CDR3 coding sequence is TGTGCCAGCAGCATTCGCGGGACAGGGGGCTCAGAGACCCAGTACTTC.

V usage is TRBV9 and J usage is TRBJ1-1; no clear D gene. Trimming took off 0 bases at V and 3 bases at J, with 12 bases between the two ends. The CDR3 sequence is 15 residues long. CDR1 and CDR2 from the germline V gene are SGDLS and YYNGEE. CDR3 protein: CASSVDGRKYTEAFF. For the CDR3, the DNA is TGTGCCAGCAGCGTAGATGGCAGGAAGTACACTGAAGCTTTCTTT. Full variable domain (outside the CDR3, taken from reference TRBV9 and TRBJ1-1): DSGVTQTPKHLITATGQRVTLRCSPRSGDLSVYWYQQSLDQGLQFLIQYYNGEERAKGNILERFSAQQFPDLHSELNLSSLELGDSALYFCASSVDGRKYTEAFFGQGTRLTVV.

The chain is built from TRBV28 and TRBJ2-7; 14 nucleotides align to TRBD2. The CDR3 is 17 residues long. J lost 3 bases, V lost 5 bases, and 9 bases had no gene match. Germline CDR1 and CDR2: MDHEN and SYDVKM. CDR3 amino acids: CASSKGPGTSGSYEQYF. CDR3 DNA: TGTGCCAGCAGTAAAGGCCCCGGGACTAGCGGGAGCTACGAGCAGTACTTC.

The CDR3 DNA follows: TGTGCCAGCAGGGGAACCGGGACAGCCAAGGCGGGTGATCAGCCCCAGCATTTT. This codes for CASRGTGTAKAGDQPQHF. The J gene is TRBJ1-5, the V gene TRBV2, with 7 bases fitting TRBD1. Germline trimming cut 6 bases from V and 5 bases from J; bases unmatched to any gene: 19. The germline V gene encodes CDR1 SNHLY and CDR2 FYNNEI. The CDR3 contains 18 residues.

The V and J genes are TRBV5-6 and TRBJ1-2; D possibly corresponds to TRBD1 (6 bases). The CDR3 contains 13 residues. The V gene lost 4 bases and the J gene lost 3 bases, with 10 bases spanning the gap. Per the germline V gene, CDR1 is SGHDT and CDR2 is YYEEEE. The DNA for the CDR3 is TGTGCCAGCAGCCGGGACACCCACTATGGCTACACCTTC. Its translation: CASSRDTHYGYTF.

This clone was recorded once. This chain links TRBV6-6 with TRBJ2-7; TRBD2 is a possible D gene (6 bases). V was cut by 6 bases and J by 0 bases, with 12 bases left in between. From germline, CDR1 is MNHNY and CDR2 SVGAGI (reference sequence). This CDR3 spans 14 amino acids. The CDR3 DNA is TGTGCCAGCAGCCCCTCCGGGAGCTCCTACGAGCAGTACTTC. Protein product: CASSPSGSSYEQYF.

The chain recombines TRBV7-9 with TRBJ2-7; 9 bases fit TRBD2. Per germline, CDR1 SEHNR and CDR2 FQNEAQ (reference sequence). The CDR3 is 14 residues long. V was clipped by 6 bases and J by 3 bases; unmatched bases: 6. CDR3 in amino acids: CASSYRAGGYEQYF. The CDR3 coding sequence is TGTGCCAGCAGTTATAGAGCGGGAGGCTACGAGCAGTACTTC.

This chain uses TRBV6-1 with TRBJ1-1, with no clear D. Germline lookup yields CDR1 MNHNS and CDR2 SASEGT. Trimming removed 2 bases at V and 2 bases at J, with 12 bases between. The CDR3 consists of 15 residues. The CDR3 DNA reads as TGTGCCAGCAGTGAACGTCTCAGACCAAACACTGAAGCTTTCTTT. It codes for CASSERLRPNTEAFF.